This entry features one TCR beta chain sequence. This entry belongs to a study of technical replicates of blood from a few donors. Measured with immunoSEQ multiplex PCR; TCRdb has only the in-frame clones, and not every one. The sample contains 91,000 or so clones, 95% of which appear only once. Germline assignment: CDR1 MGHRA and CDR2 YSYEKL. Germline trimming cut 3 bases from V and 4 bases from J; bases unmatched to any gene: 6. The CDR3 has 16 residues. This TCR came from a human donor in good health. The genes are TRBV4-1 and TRBJ1-6; 7 bases align to TRBD1. The sequenced sample was T cells isolated from PBMCs. CDR3 DNA: TGCGCCAGCAGCCACTTACCGGGACAGTATAATTCACCCCTCCACTTT. This codes for CASSHLPGQYNSPLHF.